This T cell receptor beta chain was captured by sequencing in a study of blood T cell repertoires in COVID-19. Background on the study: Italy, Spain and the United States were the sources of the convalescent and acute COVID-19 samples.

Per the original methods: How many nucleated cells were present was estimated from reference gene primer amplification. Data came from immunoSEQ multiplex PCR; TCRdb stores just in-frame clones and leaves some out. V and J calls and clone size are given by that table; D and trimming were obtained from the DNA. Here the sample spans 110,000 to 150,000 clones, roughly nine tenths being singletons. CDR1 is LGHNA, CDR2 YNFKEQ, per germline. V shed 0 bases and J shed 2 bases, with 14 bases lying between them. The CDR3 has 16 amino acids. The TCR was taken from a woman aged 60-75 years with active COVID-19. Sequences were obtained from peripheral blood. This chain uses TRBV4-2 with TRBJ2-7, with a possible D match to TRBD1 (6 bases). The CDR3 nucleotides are TGTGCCAGCAGCCAAGATCATGGGACACCCCCCTACGAGCAGTACTTC. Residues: CASSQDHGTPPYEQYF.